The 26 T cell receptor beta chains in this list originate from one sample, sequenced in a study of shared clonotypes between healthy human individuals. TCRdb keeps only in-frame clones here, not all; method: immunoSEQ multiplex PCR. The sample has some 1,400,000 clones; around 97% are singletons. Sequencing was performed on naive CD4+ T cells sorted from blood. The subset is: CD45RA+ positively selected. These receptors were taken from a man between 25 and 39 years old in good health.

This clone is a singleton in its sample. The chain uses TRBV6-6 and TRBJ2-2; D ambiguous. The germline V and J ends were trimmed by 3 bases and 0 bases, with 8 bases remaining between them. Germline loops: CDR1 MNHNY, CDR2 SVGAGI (reference sequence). This CDR3 contains 15 residues. The CDR3 region is CASSYSASNTGELFF. The CDR3 DNA is TGTGCCAGCAGTTATTCGGCCTCGAACACCGGGGAGCTGTTTTTT.

V is TRBV30 and J is TRBJ1-2; tentatively, D is TRBD1 (5 bases). Trimming stripped 5 bases from V and 8 bases from J, with 15 bases between. The CDR3 runs to 12 residues. The germline V gene has CDR1 GTSNPN and CDR2 SVGIG (reference sequence). CDR3 nucleotides: TGTGCCTGGGGGGGTTACGAATACGGCTACACCTTC. Translating it yields CAWGGYEYGYTF. Supplemented by reference TRBV30 and TRBJ1-2, the full variable domain reads SQTIHQWPATLVQPVGSPLSLECTVEGTSNPNLYWYRQAAGRGLQLLFYSVGIGQISSEVPQNLSASRPQDRQFILSSKKLLLSDSGFYLCAWGGYEYGYTFGSGTRLTVV.

The chain has TRBV7-9 and TRBJ1-2; 8 bases are shared with TRBD1. The germline V gene has CDR1 SEHNR and CDR2 FQNEAQ (reference sequence). The CDR3 is 14 amino acids. Trimming cost V 1 base and J 8 bases; bases outside gene matches: 6. CDR3 in amino acids: CASSLEGTGEGYTF. Here the CDR3 DNA reads TGTGCCAGCAGCTTAGAAGGGACAGGAGAAGGCTACACCTTC.

This chain connects TRBV18 to TRBJ2-1, with TRBD2 as a possible D gene (5 bases). Germline loops: CDR1 KGHSH, CDR2 LQKENI. The V and J ends lost 0 bases and 8 bases respectively, with 11 bases between them. CDR3 size: 14 residues. CDR3 loop: CASSPPGQRDEQFF. In DNA, the CDR3 is TGTGCCAGCTCACCACCGGGCCAGAGGGATGAGCAGTTCTTC.

This chain joins TRBV2 and TRBJ1-3; 7 positions agree with TRBD1. The germline V gene has CDR1 SNHLY and CDR2 FYNNEI. The V segment lost 0 bases and the J segment 0 bases; nucleotides outside the gene matches: 11. The CDR3 extends over 19 amino acids. The CDR3 is CASSEARQGARNSGNTIYF. The CDR3 nucleotides are TGTGCCAGCAGTGAAGCGCGACAGGGAGCCCGCAACTCTGGAAACACCATATATTTT.

V and J are TRBV7-9 and TRBJ2-5; D might be TRBD2 (6 bases). The CDR3 spans 16 residues. CDR1 is SEHNR and CDR2 is FQNEAQ in the germline V gene (reference sequence). V was shortened by 0 bases and J by 7 bases, with 18 bases between the two germline ends. The CDR3 DNA is TGTGCCAGCAGCTTAGCCCCGGGTAGCGGTACTGGGACCCAGTACTTC. It encodes CASSLAPGSGTGTQYF.

The CDR3 DNA is TGTGCCAGCAGCTTAGATCTTCTCTCAGGGAAGGCTGGAAACACCATATATTTT. Its protein is CASSLDLLSGKAGNTIYF. The chain combines TRBV7-2 with TRBJ1-3; weak D call: TRBD1 (5 bases). V gave up 1 base and J gave up 2 bases, with 18 bases separating them. The CDR3 has 18 amino acids. The germline V gene encodes CDR1 SGHTA and CDR2 FQGNSA.

V is TRBV2 and J is TRBJ1-3, with 8 bases aligning to TRBD1. The CDR3 extends over 16 amino acids. Germline V lookup: CDR1 SNHLY, CDR2 FYNNEI. V lost 5 bases to trimming and J lost 1 base; unmatched junction nucleotides: 7. CDR3 region: CASSRQGIASGNTIYF. Here the CDR3 DNA reads TGTGCCAGCAGTCGACAGGGGATCGCGTCTGGAAACACCATATATTTT.

V and J are TRBV27 and TRBJ2-1, with a weak D call TRBD2 (6 bases). The germline V gene encodes CDR1 MNHEY and CDR2 SMNVEV (reference sequence). V gave up 5 bases and J gave up 0 bases, with 11 bases separating them. The CDR3 length is 15 residues. The chain's CDR3 is CASSGAGGSYNEQFF. CDR3 DNA: TGTGCCAGCAGTGGGGCCGGGGGCTCCTACAATGAGCAGTTCTTC.

The genes are TRBV10-3 and TRBJ1-5; a possible D gene is TRBD1 (5 bases). The V end was cut by 10 bases, the J end by 1 base, with 17 bases between. The CDR3 covers 15 residues. Per germline, CDR1 ENHRY and CDR2 SYGVKD. CDR3 DNA: TGTGCCACAGGTGACAGACTTTCGAGCAATCAGCCCCAGCATTTT. It is translated as CATGDRLSSNQPQHF.

This sequence joins TRBV7-7 and TRBJ2-2, with 12 bases that match TRBD2. With 5 bases clipped from V and 7 bases from J, the junction kept 5 bases outside the gene matches. There are 15 residues in the CDR3. Germline V CDR1 and CDR2: SSHAT, FNYEAQ (reference sequence). The CDR3 DNA reads as TGTGCCAGCAGCAACGGACTAGCGGGACTCGGGGAGCTGTTTTTT. Protein: CASSNGLAGLGELFF. Looking up the rest from reference TRBV7-7 and TRBJ2-2 gives the full variable domain: GAGVSQSPRYKVTKRGQDVTLRCDPISSHATLYWYQQALGQGPEFLTYFNYEAQPDKSGLPSDRFSAERPEGSISTLTIQRTEQRDSAMYRCASSNGLAGLGELFFGEGSRLTVL.

The genes are TRBV7-2 and TRBJ2-3; D is possibly TRBD1 or TRBD2 (5 bases each). The CDR3 extends over 15 amino acids. Germline CDR1 SGHTA, CDR2 FQGNSA. Trimming cost V 5 bases and J 4 bases, with 16 bases left between them. The CDR3 protein is CASSRGGGPADTQYF. DNA of the CDR3: TGTGCCAGCAGCCGCGGTGGGGGTCCCGCAGATACGCAGTATTTT.

This chain connects TRBV25-1 to TRBJ1-1; D is perhaps TRBD1 (5 bases). Trimming left V 7 bases short and J 4 bases short, with 13 bases between. This CDR3 contains 13 residues. Germline V CDR1 and CDR2: MGHDK, SYGVNS. The CDR3 coding sequence is TGTGCCAGCAAGCTGGGGGAGGGCACTGAAGCTTTCTTT. As protein: CASKLGEGTEAFF.

This rearrangement joins TRBV7-4 to TRBJ2-7; 9 bases line up with TRBD2. Losses at the gene ends were 1 base for V and 3 bases for J; bases not matched to a gene: 4. The CDR3 is 15 amino acids. The germline V gene has CDR1 SGHVT and CDR2 SQSDAQ. DNA of the CDR3: TGTGCCAGCAGCTTAGATAGCGGGAGAATCTACGAGCAGTACTTC. This codes for CASSLDSGRIYEQYF. Full variable domain (missing parts from reference TRBV7-4 and TRBJ2-7): GAGVSQSPRYKVAKRGRDVALRCDSISGHVTLYWYRQTLGQGSEVLTYSQSDAQRDKSGRPSGRFSAERPERSVSTLKIQRTEQGDSAVYLCASSLDSGRIYEQYFGPGTRLTVT.

This chain uses TRBV27 with TRBJ2-6; D is perhaps TRBD1 or TRBD2 (5 bases each). The CDR3 contains 17 residues. Germline V gene data show CDR1 as MNHEY and CDR2 as SMNVEV (reference sequence). With 1 base removed from V and 2 bases from J, the gap between germline ends came to 12 bases. CDR3 in DNA: TGTGCCAGCAGTTTATGGGCAGGGAGCCCTGGGGCCAACGTCCTGACTTTC. This gives the protein CASSLWAGSPGANVLTF. The whole variable domain, remainder taken from reference TRBV27 and TRBJ2-6, is EAQVTQNPRYLITVTGKKLTVTCSQNMNHEYMSWYRQDPGLGLRQIYYSMNVEVTDKGDVPEGYKVSRKEKRNFPLILESPSPNQTSLYFCASSLWAGSPGANVLTFGAGSRLTVL.

The chain recombines TRBV7-2 with TRBJ2-3; TRBD2 matches 8 bases. This CDR3 has 15 residues. Germline CDR1 and CDR2: SGHTA and FQGNSA. V lost 4 bases, J lost 4 bases, and 7 bases stayed unmatched. CDR3 DNA: TGTGCCAGCAGCTCCAAGCGGGAGAGGGCAGATACGCAGTATTTT. This encodes CASSSKRERADTQYF. The entire variable domain, with the rest obtained from reference TRBV7-2 and TRBJ2-3, is as follows: GAGVSQSPSNKVTEKGKDVELRCDPISGHTALYWYRQSLGQGLEFLIYFQGNSAPDKSGLPSDRFSAERTGGSVSTLTIQRTQQEDSAVYLCASSSKRERADTQYFGPGTRLTVL.

The chain links TRBV7-9 to TRBJ2-5; tentative D call: TRBD1 (6 bases). CDR3 length: 15 amino acids. The V end was cut by 5 bases, the J end by 5 bases, with 18 bases between. Germline V gene sequence: CDR1 SEHNR, CDR2 FQNEAQ (reference sequence). The CDR3 DNA follows: TGTGCCAGCAGCCACGGAGACAGGCAGGGGGAGACCCAGTACTTC. Its protein product is CASSHGDRQGETQYF.

On this clone itself: The junction departs from the called germline gene at one end, perhaps through a read error. The J gene is TRBJ2-1, the V gene TRBV5-1; a weak D match, TRBD1 (6 bases). Germline assignment: CDR1 SGHRS and CDR2 YFSETQ. CDR3 length: 16 amino acids. The DNA for the CDR3 is TGCGCCAGCAGCTTTAGCTGGGACAAAACCCCCCTTCCCCCAGTCTTC. Protein: CASSFSWDKTPLPPVF.

The chain uses TRBV29-1 and TRBJ1-2; 10 bases line up with TRBD1. V dropped 4 bases and J dropped 7; count of bases not matched to a gene: 9. Germline V lookup: CDR1 SQVTM, CDR2 ANQGSEA. The CDR3 spans 14 residues. CDR3 sequence reads: CSVVLDRGSGGYTF. The CDR3 DNA is TGCAGCGTTGTCCTGGACAGGGGGTCGGGTGGCTACACCTTC. Based on the CDR3 plus reference TRBV29-1 and TRBJ1-2, the full variable domain is SAVISQKPSRDICQRGTSLTIQCQVDSQVTMMFWYRQQPGQSLTLIATANQGSEATYESGFVIDKFPISRPNLTFSTLTVSNMSPEDSSIYLCSVVLDRGSGGYTFGSGTRLTVV.

The chain is built from TRBV6-1 and TRBJ2-3; TRBD2 matches at 8 bases. This CDR3 comprises 15 residues. The ends lost 8 bases at V and 2 bases at J; junction bases unmatched: 9. The germline V gene encodes CDR1 MNHNS and CDR2 SASEGT. CDR3 DNA: TGTGCCAGCGATGACCTAGCGGGCACCACAGATACGCAGTATTTT. Translated, it gives CASDDLAGTTDTQYF.

V is TRBV11-2 and J is TRBJ2-7, with 13 positions matching TRBD2. Germline values: CDR1 SGHAT, CDR2 FQNNGV. The length of the CDR3 is 15 residues. The V and J ends lost 5 bases and 2 bases, in that order; junction bases with no gene match: 3. This chain's CDR3 is CASSHGLAGAYEQYF. Here the CDR3 DNA reads TGTGCCAGCAGCCACGGACTAGCGGGAGCCTACGAGCAGTACTTC.

V gene TRBV5-1 combines with J gene TRBJ2-1; TRBD2 matches at 12 bases. Per the germline V gene, CDR1 is SGHRS and CDR2 is YFSETQ. V lost 3 bases and J lost 0; bases outside the gene matches: 10. The CDR3 sequence is 19 residues long. The CDR3 nucleotides read TGCGCCAGCAGCTCCGGGACTAGCGGGTATCAGAGCTCCTACAATGAGCAGTTCTTC. Residues: CASSSGTSGYQSSYNEQFF. Supplemented by reference TRBV5-1 and TRBJ2-1, the full variable domain reads KAGVTQTPRYLIKTRGQQVTLSCSPISGHRSVSWYQQTPGQGLQFLFEYFSETQRNKGNFPGRFSGRQFSNSRSEMNVSTLELGDSALYLCASSSGTSGYQSSYNEQFFGPGTRLTVL.

J is TRBJ1-2 and V is TRBV28; possible D gene TRBD1, 6 bases. V was trimmed by 7 bases and J by 5 bases, leaving 11 bases between them. CDR3 size: 12 residues. In germline, CDR1 is MDHEN, CDR2 SYDVKM. CDR3 protein: CASIGRGYGYTF. The CDR3 DNA sequence: TGTGCCAGCATCGGCAGGGGATATGGCTACACCTTC.

The chain recombines TRBV7-9 with TRBJ2-1; D uncertain. V was cut by 3 bases and J by 2 bases, with 11 bases left in between. The CDR3 has 15 residues. Germline values: CDR1 SEHNR, CDR2 FQNEAQ (reference sequence). The CDR3: CASSFEAQAYNEQFF. DNA for the CDR3: TGTGCCAGCAGCTTCGAAGCGCAGGCCTACAATGAGCAGTTCTTC.

The CDR3 loop reads CASSFDRPTGELFF. The CDR3 bases are TGCGCCAGCAGCTTCGACAGACCCACCGGGGAGCTGTTTTTT. The chain employs TRBV5-1 and TRBJ2-2; D may be TRBD1 (5 bases). Between the trimmed V and J ends, which lost 2 bases and 4 bases, there was a span of 9 bases. Looked up from germline, CDR1 is SGHRS and CDR2 is YFSETQ. This CDR3 region has 14 residues. Drawing the rest from reference TRBV5-1 and TRBJ2-2, the complete variable domain is KAGVTQTPRYLIKTRGQQVTLSCSPISGHRSVSWYQQTPGQGLQFLFEYFSETQRNKGNFPGRFSGRQFSNSRSEMNVSTLELGDSALYLCASSFDRPTGELFFGEGSRLTVL.

The V gene is TRBV7-9, the J gene TRBJ1-1; D is undetermined. The V and J ends lost 10 bases and 0 bases respectively, with 12 bases between them. The V gene's germline CDR1 is SEHNR and CDR2 FQNEAQ (reference sequence). This CDR3 spans 13 amino acids. The CDR3 here is CATLGLMNTEAFF. Written as DNA, the CDR3 is TGTGCCACGCTAGGGCTCATGAACACTGAAGCTTTCTTT.